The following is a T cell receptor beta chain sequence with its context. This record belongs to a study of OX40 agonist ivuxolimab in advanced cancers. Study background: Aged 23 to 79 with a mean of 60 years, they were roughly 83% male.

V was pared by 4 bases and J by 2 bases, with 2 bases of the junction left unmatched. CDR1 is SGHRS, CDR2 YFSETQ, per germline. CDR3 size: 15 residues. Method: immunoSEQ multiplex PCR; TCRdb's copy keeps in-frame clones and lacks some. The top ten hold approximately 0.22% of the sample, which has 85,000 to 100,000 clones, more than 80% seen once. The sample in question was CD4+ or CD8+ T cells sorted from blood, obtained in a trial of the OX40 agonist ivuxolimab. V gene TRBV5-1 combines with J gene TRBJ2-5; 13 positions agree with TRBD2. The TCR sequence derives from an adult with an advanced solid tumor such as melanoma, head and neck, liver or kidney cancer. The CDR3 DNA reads TGCGCCAGCAGCCAGGGACTAGCGGGACAAGAGACCCAGTACTTC. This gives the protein CASSQGLAGQETQYF.